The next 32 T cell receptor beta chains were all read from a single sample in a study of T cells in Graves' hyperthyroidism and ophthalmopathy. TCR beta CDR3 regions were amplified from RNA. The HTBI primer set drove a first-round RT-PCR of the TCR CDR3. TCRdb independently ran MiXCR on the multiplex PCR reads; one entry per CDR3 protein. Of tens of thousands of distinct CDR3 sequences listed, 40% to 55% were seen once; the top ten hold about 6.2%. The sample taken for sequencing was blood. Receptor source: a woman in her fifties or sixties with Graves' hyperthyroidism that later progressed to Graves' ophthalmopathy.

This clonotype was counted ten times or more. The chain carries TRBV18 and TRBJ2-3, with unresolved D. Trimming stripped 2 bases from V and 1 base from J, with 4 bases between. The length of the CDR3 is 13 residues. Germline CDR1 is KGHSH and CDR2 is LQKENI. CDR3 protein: CASSPGGTDTQYF. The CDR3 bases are TGTGCCAGCTCACCAGGGGGCACAGATACGCAGTATTTT.

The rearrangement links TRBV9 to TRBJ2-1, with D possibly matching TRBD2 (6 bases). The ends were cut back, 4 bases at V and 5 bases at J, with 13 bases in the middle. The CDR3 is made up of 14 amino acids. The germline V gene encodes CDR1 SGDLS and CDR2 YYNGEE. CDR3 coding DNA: TGTGCCAGCAGCCCAGGAGGAGGGAACAATGAGCAGTTCTTC. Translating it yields CASSPGGGNNEQFF. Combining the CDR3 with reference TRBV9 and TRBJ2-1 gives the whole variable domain DSGVTQTPKHLITATGQRVTLRCSPRSGDLSVYWYQQSLDQGLQFLIQYYNGEERAKGNILERFSAQQFPDLHSELNLSSLELGDSALYFCASSPGGGNNEQFFGPGTRLTVL.

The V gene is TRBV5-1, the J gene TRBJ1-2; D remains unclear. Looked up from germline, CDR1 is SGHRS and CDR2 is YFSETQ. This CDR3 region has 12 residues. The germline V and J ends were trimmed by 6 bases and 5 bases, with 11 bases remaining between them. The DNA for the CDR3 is TGCGCCAGCAAATGGGTAGGGTATGGCTACACCTTC. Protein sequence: CASKWVGYGYTF. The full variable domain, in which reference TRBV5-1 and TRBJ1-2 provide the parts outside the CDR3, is KAGVTQTPRYLIKTRGQQVTLSCSPISGHRSVSWYQQTPGQGLQFLFEYFSETQRNKGNFPGRFSGRQFSNSRSEMNVSTLELGDSALYLCASKWVGYGYTFGSGTRLTVV.

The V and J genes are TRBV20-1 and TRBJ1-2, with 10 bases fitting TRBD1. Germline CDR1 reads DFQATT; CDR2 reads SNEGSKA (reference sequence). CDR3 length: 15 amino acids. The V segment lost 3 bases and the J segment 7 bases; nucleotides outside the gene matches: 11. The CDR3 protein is CSASLQGQGFFGYTF. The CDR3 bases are TGCAGTGCTAGCCTCCAGGGACAGGGGTTTTTTGGCTACACCTTC.

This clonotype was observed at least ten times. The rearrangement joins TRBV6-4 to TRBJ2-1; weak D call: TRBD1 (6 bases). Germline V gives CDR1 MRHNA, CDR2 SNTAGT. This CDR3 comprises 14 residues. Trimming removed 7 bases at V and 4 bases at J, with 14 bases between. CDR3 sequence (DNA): TGTGCCAGCATCCGACGGGACATATACAATGAGCAGTTCTTC. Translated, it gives CASIRRDIYNEQFF.

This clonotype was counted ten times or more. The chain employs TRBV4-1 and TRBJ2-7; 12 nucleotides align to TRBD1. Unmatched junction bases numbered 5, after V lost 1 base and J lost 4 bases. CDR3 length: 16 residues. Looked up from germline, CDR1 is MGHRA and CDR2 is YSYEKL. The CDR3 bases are TGCGCCAGCAGCCAAGCTCCGGGACAGGGGGCGTACGAGCAGTACTTC. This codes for CASSQAPGQGAYEQYF.

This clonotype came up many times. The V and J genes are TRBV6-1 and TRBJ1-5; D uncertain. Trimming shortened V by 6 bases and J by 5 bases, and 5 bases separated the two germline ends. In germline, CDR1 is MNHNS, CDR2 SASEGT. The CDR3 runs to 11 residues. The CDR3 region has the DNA TGTGCCAGCAGCGCCTATCAGCCCCAGCATTTT. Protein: CASSAYQPQHF.

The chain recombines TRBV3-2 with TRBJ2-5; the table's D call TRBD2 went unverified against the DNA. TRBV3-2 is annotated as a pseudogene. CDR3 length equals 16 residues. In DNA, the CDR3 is TGTGCCAGCAGCCAACCGGGACTAGCGGGAGCAGAGACCCAGTACTTC. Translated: CASSQPGLAGAETQYF.

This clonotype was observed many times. The CDR3 region is CASSVPLAGGSYEQYF. As DNA, the CDR3 is TGTGCCAGCAGCGTCCCACTAGCGGGCGGGTCCTACGAGCAGTACTTC. J is TRBJ2-7 and V is TRBV5-4; 9 bases match TRBD2. The CDR3 is 16 amino acids. Looked up from germline, CDR1 is SGHNT and CDR2 is YYREEE (reference sequence). The J segment lost 1 base and the V segment lost 4 bases, leaving 9 bases of the junction unmatched.

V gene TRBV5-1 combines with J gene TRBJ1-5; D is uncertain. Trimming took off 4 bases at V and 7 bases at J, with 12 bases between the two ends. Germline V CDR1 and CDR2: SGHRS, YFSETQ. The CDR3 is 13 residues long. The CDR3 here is CASSQDNNQPQHF. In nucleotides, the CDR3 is TGCGCCAGCAGCCAAGACAATAACCAGCCCCAGCATTTT.

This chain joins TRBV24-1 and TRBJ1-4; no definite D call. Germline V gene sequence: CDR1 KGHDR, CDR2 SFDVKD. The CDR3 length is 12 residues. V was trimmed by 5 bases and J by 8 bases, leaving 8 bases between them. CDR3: CATSGSGEKLFF. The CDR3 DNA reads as TGTGCCACCAGTGGGTCGGGGGAAAAACTGTTTTTT.

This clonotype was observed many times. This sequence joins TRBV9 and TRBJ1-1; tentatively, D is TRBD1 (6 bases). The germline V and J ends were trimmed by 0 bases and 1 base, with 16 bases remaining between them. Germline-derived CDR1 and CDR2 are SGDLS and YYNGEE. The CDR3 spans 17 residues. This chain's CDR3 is CASSVATGINENTEAFF. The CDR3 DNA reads TGTGCCAGCAGCGTAGCAACAGGGATAAATGAGAACACTGAAGCTTTCTTT. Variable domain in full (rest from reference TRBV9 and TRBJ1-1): DSGVTQTPKHLITATGQRVTLRCSPRSGDLSVYWYQQSLDQGLQFLIQYYNGEERAKGNILERFSAQQFPDLHSELNLSSLELGDSALYFCASSVATGINENTEAFFGQGTRLTVV.

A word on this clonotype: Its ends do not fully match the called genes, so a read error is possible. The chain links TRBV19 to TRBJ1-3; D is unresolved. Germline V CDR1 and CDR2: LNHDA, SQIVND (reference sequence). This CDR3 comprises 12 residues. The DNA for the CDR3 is TGTACCAGTAGTGCTTCCCGAAGCACCATATATTTT. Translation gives CTSSASRSTIYF.

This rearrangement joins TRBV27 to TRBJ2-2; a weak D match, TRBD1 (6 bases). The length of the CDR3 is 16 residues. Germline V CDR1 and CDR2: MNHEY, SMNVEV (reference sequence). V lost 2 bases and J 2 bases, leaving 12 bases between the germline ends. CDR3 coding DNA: TGTGCCAGCAGTTTAGGCCGGACAGTTAACACCGGGGAGCTGTTTTTT. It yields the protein CASSLGRTVNTGELFF.

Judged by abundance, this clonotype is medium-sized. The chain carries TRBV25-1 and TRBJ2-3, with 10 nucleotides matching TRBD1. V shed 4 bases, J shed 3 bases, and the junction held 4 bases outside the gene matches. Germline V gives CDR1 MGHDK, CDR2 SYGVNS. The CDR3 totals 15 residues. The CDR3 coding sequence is TGTGCCAGCAGTGGACAGGGGGCGGGTACAGATACGCAGTATTTT. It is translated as CASSGQGAGTDTQYF. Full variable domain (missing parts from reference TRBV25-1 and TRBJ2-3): EADIYQTPRYLVIGTGKKITLECSQTMGHDKMYWYQQDPGMELHLIHYSYGVNSTEKGDLSSESTVSRIRTEHFPLTLESARPSHTSQYLCASSGQGAGTDTQYFGPGTRLTVL.

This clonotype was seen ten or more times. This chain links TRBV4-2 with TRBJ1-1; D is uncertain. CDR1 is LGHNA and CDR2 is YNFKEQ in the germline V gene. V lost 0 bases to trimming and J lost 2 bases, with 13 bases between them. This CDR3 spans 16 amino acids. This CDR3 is CASSQDHGRPNTEAFF. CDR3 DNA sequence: TGTGCCAGCAGCCAAGATCATGGCAGGCCAAACACTGAAGCTTTCTTT.

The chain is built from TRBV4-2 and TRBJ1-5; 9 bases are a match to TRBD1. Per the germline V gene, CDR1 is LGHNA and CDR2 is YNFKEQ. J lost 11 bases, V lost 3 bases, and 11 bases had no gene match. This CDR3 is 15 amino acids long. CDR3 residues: CASSQTGGPQETQHF. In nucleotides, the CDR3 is TGTGCCAGCAGCCAGACAGGGGGGCCCCAAGAGACCCAGCATTTT.

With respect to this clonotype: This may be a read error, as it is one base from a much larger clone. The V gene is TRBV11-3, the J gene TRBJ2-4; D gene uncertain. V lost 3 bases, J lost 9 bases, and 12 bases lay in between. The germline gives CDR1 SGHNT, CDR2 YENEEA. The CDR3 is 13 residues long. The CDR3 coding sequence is TGTGCCAGCAGCTTCGGGTTTTTCAGCATTCAGTACTTC. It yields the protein CASSFGFFSIQYF.

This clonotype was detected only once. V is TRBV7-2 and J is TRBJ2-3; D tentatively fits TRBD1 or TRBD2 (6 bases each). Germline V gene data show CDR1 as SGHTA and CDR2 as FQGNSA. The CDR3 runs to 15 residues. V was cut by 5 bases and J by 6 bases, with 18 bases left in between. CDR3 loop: CASSPYGGGSDTQYF. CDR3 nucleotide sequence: TGTGCCAGCAGCCCATACGGGGGCGGGTCTGATACGCAGTATTTT.

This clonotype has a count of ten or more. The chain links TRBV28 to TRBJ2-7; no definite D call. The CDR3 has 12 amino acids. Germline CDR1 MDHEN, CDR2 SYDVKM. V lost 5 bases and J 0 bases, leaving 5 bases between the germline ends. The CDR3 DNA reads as TGTGCCAGCAGTCCCCTCTCCTACGAGCAGTACTTC. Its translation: CASSPLSYEQYF.

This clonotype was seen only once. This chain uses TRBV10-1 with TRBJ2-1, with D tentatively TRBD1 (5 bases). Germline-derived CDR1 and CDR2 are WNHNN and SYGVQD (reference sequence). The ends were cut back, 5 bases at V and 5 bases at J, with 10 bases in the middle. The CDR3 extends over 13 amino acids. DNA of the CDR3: TGCGCCAGCAGTCTCAGGGCCGACAATGAGCAGTTCTTC. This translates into CASSLRADNEQFF.

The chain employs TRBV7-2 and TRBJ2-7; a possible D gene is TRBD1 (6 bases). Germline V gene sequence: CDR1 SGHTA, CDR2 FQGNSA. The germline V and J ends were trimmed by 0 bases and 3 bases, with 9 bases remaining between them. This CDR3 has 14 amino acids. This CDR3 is CASSLAGDIYEQYF. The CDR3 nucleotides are TGTGCCAGCAGCTTAGCGGGGGACATCTACGAGCAGTACTTC.

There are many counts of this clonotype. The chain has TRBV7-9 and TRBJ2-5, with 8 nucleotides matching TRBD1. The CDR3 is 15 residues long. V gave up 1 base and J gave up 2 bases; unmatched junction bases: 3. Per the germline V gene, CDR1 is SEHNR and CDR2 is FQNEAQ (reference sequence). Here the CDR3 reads CASSLETGAQETQYF. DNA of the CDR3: TGTGCCAGCAGCTTAGAGACAGGGGCTCAAGAGACCCAGTACTTC.

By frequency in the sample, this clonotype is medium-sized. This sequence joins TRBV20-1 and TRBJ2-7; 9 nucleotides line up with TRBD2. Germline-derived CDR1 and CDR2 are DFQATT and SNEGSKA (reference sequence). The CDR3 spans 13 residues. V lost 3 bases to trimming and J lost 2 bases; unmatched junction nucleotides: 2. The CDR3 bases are TGCAGTGCTAGCAGACTAGCGGCCTACGAGCAGTACTTC. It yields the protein CSASRLAAYEQYF.

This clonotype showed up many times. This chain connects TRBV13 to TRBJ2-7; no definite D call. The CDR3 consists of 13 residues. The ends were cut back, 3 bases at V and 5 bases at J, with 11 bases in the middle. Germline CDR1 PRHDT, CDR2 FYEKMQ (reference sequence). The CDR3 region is CASSFLPFDEQYF. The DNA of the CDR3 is TGTGCCAGCAGCTTCCTCCCTTTCGACGAGCAGTACTTC.

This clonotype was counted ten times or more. The chain's CDR3 is CASSLRTSPGELFF. The CDR3 region has the DNA TGTGCCAGCAGTTTAAGGACTAGTCCCGGGGAGCTGTTTTTT. V usage is TRBV27 and J usage is TRBJ2-2; the match to TRBD2 covers 7 bases. There are 14 residues in the CDR3. Per the germline V gene, CDR1 is MNHEY and CDR2 is SMNVEV (reference sequence). Trimming took 2 bases from V and 6 from J; bases not matched to a gene: 3.

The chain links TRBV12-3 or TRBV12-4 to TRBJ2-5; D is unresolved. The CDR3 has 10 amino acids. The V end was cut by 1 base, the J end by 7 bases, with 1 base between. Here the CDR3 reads CASSLGTQYF. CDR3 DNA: TGTGCCAGCAGTTTAGGGACCCAGTACTTC.

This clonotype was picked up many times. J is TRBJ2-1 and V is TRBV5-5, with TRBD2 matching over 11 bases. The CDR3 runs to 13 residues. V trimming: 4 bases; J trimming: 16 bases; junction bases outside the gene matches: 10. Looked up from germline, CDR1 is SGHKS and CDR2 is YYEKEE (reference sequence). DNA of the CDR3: TGTGCCAGCAGCGCCAGAGGACTAGCGGGCCTTTTCTTC. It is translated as CASSARGLAGLFF.

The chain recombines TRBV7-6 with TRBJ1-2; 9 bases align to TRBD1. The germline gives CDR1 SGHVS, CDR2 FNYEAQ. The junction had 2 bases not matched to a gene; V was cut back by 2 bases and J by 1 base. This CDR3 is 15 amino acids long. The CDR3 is CASSLWTGDNYGYTF. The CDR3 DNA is TGTGCCAGCAGCTTATGGACAGGGGATAACTATGGCTACACCTTC.

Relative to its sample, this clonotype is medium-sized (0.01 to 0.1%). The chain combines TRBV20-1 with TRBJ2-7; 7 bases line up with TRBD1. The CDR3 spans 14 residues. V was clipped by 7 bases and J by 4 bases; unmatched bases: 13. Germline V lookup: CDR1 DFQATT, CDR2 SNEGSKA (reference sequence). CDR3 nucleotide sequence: TGCAGTGTCCCCGACAGGGTTCAAGGGTACGAGCAGTACTTC. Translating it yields CSVPDRVQGYEQYF.

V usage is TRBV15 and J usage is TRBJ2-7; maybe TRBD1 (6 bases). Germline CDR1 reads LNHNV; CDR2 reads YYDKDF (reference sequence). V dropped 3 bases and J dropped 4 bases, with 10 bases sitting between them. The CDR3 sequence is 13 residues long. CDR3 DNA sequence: TGTGCCACCAGCAGGGACAGACCATACGAGCAGTACTTC. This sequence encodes CATSRDRPYEQYF.

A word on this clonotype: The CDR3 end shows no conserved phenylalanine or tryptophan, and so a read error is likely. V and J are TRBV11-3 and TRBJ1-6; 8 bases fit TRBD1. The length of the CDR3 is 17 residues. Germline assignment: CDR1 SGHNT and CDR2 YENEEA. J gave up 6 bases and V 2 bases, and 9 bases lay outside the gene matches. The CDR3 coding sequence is TGTGCCAGCAGCTTATTCCCGGACAGGGCCGCTAATTCACCCCTCCACTTG. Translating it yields CASSLFPDRAANSPLHL.